This TCR beta chain was found in a study of response to subunit inactivated influenza vaccine. Notes on the study in general: With each seasonal influenza vaccination, the authors suggested, few new T cells are recruited.

This clonotype occurred a few times. The target antigen is unknown. This CDR3 has 16 amino acids. Trimming cost V 3 bases and J 0 bases; bases outside gene matches: 5. The germline V gene has CDR1 MDHEN and CDR2 SYDVKM. In TCRdb, the RT-PCR reads were re-called with MiXCR into one record per CDR3 protein. The table has almost 600,000 distinct CDR3 sequences, 12% to 15% seen once. The V and J genes are TRBV28 and TRBJ2-1, with 7 bases identical to TRBD2. The receptor was isolated from a man aged 50-59 years who received an inactivated influenza vaccine. The sequencing used PBMCs from blood, collected 11 to 12 days after vaccination. As DNA, the CDR3 is TGTGCCAGCAGTTTTCCTACTAGCGACTCCTACAATGAGCAGTTCTTC. Encoded protein: CASSFPTSDSYNEQFF.